This T cell receptor beta chain was observed in a study of memory CD4+ T cells and cytomegalovirus serostatus. About the research overall: This sample comes from healthy Belgian adults, roughly 9 CMV seropositive, under 25 seronegative. Study-level results: CMV serostatus prediction reached median AUC approximately 0.95, or 0.91 with US-trained model. Suggested: most of the CMV-linked TCR signature lies in CD4+ memory cells. Of approximately 160 reported CMV TCRbeta sequences, about 70 were found in memory CD4+ repertoires.

TCRdb's table, derived via immunoSEQ multiplex PCR, lists solely in-frame clones and lacks some. The profile shows 75,000 to 90,000 clones, 65% to 85% of them singletons. This clone occurred once. The antigen is not known. Trimming took 5 bases from V and 7 from J; bases not matched to a gene: 6. CDR3 size: 14 residues. Single viable CD3+CD4+CD8-CD45RO+ cells were sorted as the memory CD4+ T cells. The clonotype was recovered from an adult in good health and CMV-seronegative. Material: memory CD4+ T cells from blood. This chain uses TRBV5-7 with TRBJ1-4; TRBD1 agrees at 9 bases. TRBV5-7 is an open reading frame whose function is uncertain. In nucleotides, the CDR3 is TGTGCCAGCAGTCAACAGGGGGCGGTTGAAAAACTGTTTTTT. This encodes CASSQQGAVEKLFF.